This T cell receptor beta chain derives from a study of blood T cell repertoires in COVID-19. The germline CDR1 and CDR2 sequences are KGHSH and LQKENI. The CDR3 is 15 residues long. Trimming shortened V by 1 base and J by 0 bases, and 6 bases separated the two germline ends. Original methodology: Reference gene primer amplification gave nucleated cell count estimates. Generated by immunoSEQ multiplex PCR, the TCRdb table keeps only in-frame clones and is missing some. From that table come the V and J calls and clone size; the DNA was used to work out D and trimming. The data show a few hundred thousand clones, about 86% seen once. Grouping used clinical history reported by participants in a survey and questionnaire. With respect to this clone: Other DNA variants within this sample encode the same CDR3.

The TCR originated in a man aged 50 to 59 who had recovered from COVID-19. This chain uses TRBV18 with TRBJ1-4; D remains ambiguous. The sample comprised PBMCs or T cells enriched from blood (not recorded which). CDR3 in amino acids: CASSPLGATNEKLFF. CDR3 bases: TGTGCCAGCTCACCACTCGGTGCAACTAATGAAAAACTGTTTTTT.